A single sample is the source of the 14 T cell receptor beta chains below, sequenced in a study of T cell repertoires in cytomegalovirus infection. Their cognate antigens are unknown. TCRdb called the reads again in MiXCR, with one record for every CDR3 protein. The sample shows roughly 990,000 distinct CDR3 sequences, around 30% of them seen only once. The sequenced sample was cultured CD8+ T cells from PBMCs, obtained from culture after CMV antigen stimulation. The receptors here all came from a human donor in good health (CMV status not recorded). Some clones in this sample may be carry-over from other donors' samples.

This clonotype occurred once. The CDR3 region is CASSPDRVYSPLHF. The CDR3 bases are TGTGCCAGCAGCCCCGACAGGGTTTATTCACCCCTCCACTTT. The gene calls are TRBV28 and TRBJ1-6; TRBD1 matches 7 bases. The germline V gene encodes CDR1 MDHEN and CDR2 SYDVKM. V dropped 6 bases and J dropped 8; count of bases not matched to a gene: 7. There are 14 residues in the CDR3.

The chain links TRBV12-3 or TRBV12-4 to TRBJ2-1; 14 bases match TRBD2. V gave up 6 bases and J gave up 8 bases; unmatched junction bases: 6. This CDR3 comprises 15 residues. In DNA, the CDR3 is TGTGCCAGCAGCCCGGGACTAGCGGGGGAGGATGAGCAGTTCTTC. It specifies CASSPGLAGEDEQFF.

The chain links TRBV4-2 to TRBJ2-2; unclear D gene. Germline CDR1 and CDR2: LGHNA and YNFKEQ. Trimming left V 0 bases short and J 1 base short, with 12 bases between. This CDR3 has 17 amino acids. The CDR3 nucleotides read TGTGCCAGCAGCCAAGAGAGGACCACTGGGAACACCGGGGAGCTGTTTTTT. Protein sequence: CASSQERTTGNTGELFF.

This clonotype was observed a handful of times. J is TRBJ1-1 and V is TRBV6-1; D is uncertain. The CDR3 sequence is 12 residues long. Germline lookup yields CDR1 MNHNS and CDR2 SASEGT. Trimming cost V 11 bases and J 2 bases, with 12 bases left between them. CDR3 in DNA: TGTGCCGGTAAGTTCGGCAACACTGAAGCTTTCTTT. Encoded protein: CAGKFGNTEAFF.

CDR3 sequence reads: CASSNRDIDSTDTQYF. Written as DNA, the CDR3 is TGTGCCAGCTCAAACCGGGACATCGACAGCACAGATACGCAGTATTTT. This chain connects TRBV18 to TRBJ2-3; D perhaps matches TRBD1 (6 bases). Germline V gene data show CDR1 as KGHSH and CDR2 as LQKENI. Trimming removed 5 bases from V and 0 bases from J, with 15 bases in between. The CDR3 has 16 amino acids.

The chain combines TRBV13 with TRBJ2-6; D not resolved. This CDR3 has 15 amino acids. Trimming stripped 5 bases from V and 0 bases from J, with 8 bases between. Per the germline V gene, CDR1 is PRHDT and CDR2 is FYEKMQ (reference sequence). As DNA, the CDR3 is TGTGCCAGCAGCCAAAGGTACTCTGGGGCCAACGTCCTGACTTTC. The encoded protein is CASSQRYSGANVLTF.

This clonotype was counted only a few times. This chain connects TRBV27 to TRBJ2-7, with a tentative D call TRBD1 (5 bases). The V end lost 5 bases, the J end lost 2 bases, and 13 bases lay between the germline ends. Per germline, CDR1 MNHEY and CDR2 SMNVEV (reference sequence). This CDR3 is 14 amino acids long. As DNA, the CDR3 is TGTGCCAGCAGTCCCTACGACAGTACCTACGAGCAGTACTTC. The encoded protein is CASSPYDSTYEQYF.

This chain uses TRBV5-5 with TRBJ2-2; D is uncertain. This CDR3 contains 13 residues. CDR1 SGHKS and CDR2 YYEKEE come from the germline V gene (reference sequence). The V and J ends lost 2 bases and 5 bases respectively, with 7 bases between them. For the CDR3, the DNA is TGTGCCAGCAGCTTACCAGCTACCGGGGAGCTGTTTTTT. Translated, it gives CASSLPATGELFF.

This clonotype was seen more than once but under ten times. The chain joins TRBV7-9 to TRBJ1-1, with D possibly TRBD1 on 6 matching bases. The CDR3 runs 16 residues. Germline V CDR1 and CDR2: SEHNR, FQNEAQ (reference sequence). Between the trimmed V and J ends, which lost 5 bases and 0 bases, there was a span of 16 bases. The CDR3 reads CASSPRTARMNTEAFF. Here the CDR3 DNA reads TGTGCCAGCAGCCCCAGGACAGCTAGAATGAACACTGAAGCTTTCTTT.

Only a few counts were recorded for this clonotype. The chain uses TRBV5-1 and TRBJ1-2; no definite D call. V lost 4 bases, J lost 6 bases, and 7 bases lay in between. This CDR3 region has 11 residues. The germline V gene has CDR1 SGHRS and CDR2 YFSETQ. The CDR3 loop reads CASSGPDGYTF. DNA of the CDR3: TGCGCCAGCAGCGGACCGGATGGCTACACCTTC.

This clonotype has a handful of counts. The chain combines TRBV7-2 with TRBJ2-1; D may be TRBD1 (6 bases). Germline CDR1 reads SGHTA; CDR2 reads FQGNSA. V lost 5 bases and J lost 3, with 14 bases in between. The CDR3 has 15 residues. The CDR3 reads CASSLTGANYNEQFF. The CDR3 bases are TGTGCCAGCAGCCTGACAGGCGCAAACTACAATGAGCAGTTCTTC.

This clonotype was seen a handful of times. V usage is TRBV10-3 and J usage is TRBJ1-4; D is unclear. Looked up from germline, CDR1 is ENHRY and CDR2 is SYGVKD. CDR3 length: 18 amino acids. V lost 0 bases to trimming and J lost 4 bases, with 18 bases between them. CDR3 DNA: TGTGCCATCAGTGAGTCGGAGATCGCCGAAATCCTTAATGAAAAACTGTTTTTT. This codes for CAISESEIAEILNEKLFF.

CDR3 protein: CASRTGGTNTGELFF. In DNA form, the CDR3 reads TGTGCCAGCAGAACAGGGGGCACGAACACCGGGGAGCTGTTTTTT. This chain joins TRBV5-6 and TRBJ2-2; 9 nucleotides agree with TRBD1. The CDR3 loop spans 15 amino acids. V lost 5 bases to trimming and J lost 0 bases; unmatched junction nucleotides: 2. Germline loops: CDR1 SGHDT, CDR2 YYEEEE.

In its sample, this clonotype was seen many times. One end of the junction varies from germline; a read error may be responsible. The chain uses TRBV4-1 and TRBJ2-3; D unclear. This CDR3 has 11 amino acids. Germline CDR1 and CDR2: MGHRA and YSYEKL. CDR3 amino acids: CASSQGDTQYF. Here the CDR3 DNA reads TGTGCCAGCAGTCAAGGCGATACGCAGTATTTT.